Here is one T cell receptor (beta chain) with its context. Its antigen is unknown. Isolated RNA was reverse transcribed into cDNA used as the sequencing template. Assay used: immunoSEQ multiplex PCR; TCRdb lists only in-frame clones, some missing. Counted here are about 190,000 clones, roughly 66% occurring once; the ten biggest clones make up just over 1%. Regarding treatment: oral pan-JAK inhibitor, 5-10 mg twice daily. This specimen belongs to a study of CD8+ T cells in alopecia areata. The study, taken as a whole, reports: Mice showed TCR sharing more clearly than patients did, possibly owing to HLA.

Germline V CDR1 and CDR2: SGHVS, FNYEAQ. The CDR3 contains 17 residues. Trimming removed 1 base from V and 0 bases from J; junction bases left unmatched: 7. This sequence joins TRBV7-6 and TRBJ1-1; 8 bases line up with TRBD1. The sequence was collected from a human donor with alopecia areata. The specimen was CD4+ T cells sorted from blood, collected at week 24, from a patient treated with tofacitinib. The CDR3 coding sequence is TGTGCCAGCAGCTTAGTCTCGGGACAGGAAATGAACACTGAAGCTTTCTTT. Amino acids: CASSLVSGQEMNTEAFF.